This paragraph covers one T cell receptor (beta chain) sequence. Original analysis: Reference gene primer amplification gave nucleated cell count estimates. Here immunoSEQ multiplex PCR was the method, and the copy in TCRdb shows in-frame clones only, minus some. That table gives V, J and clone size, and the DNA gave D and trimming. The repertoire has about 350,000 clones, around 90% of them found once; the top ten carry about 3.9%. The V gene end was trimmed by 7 bases and the J gene end by 7 bases; junction bases not matched to a gene: 10. Germline CDR1 SGHRS, CDR2 YFSETQ. The CDR3 is made up of 14 amino acids. This sample was included in a study of blood T cell repertoires in COVID-19. Study-wide context: The samples span acute and convalescent COVID-19 from the United States, Italy and Spain.

The Seattle patients joined while their infection was active and were tracked longitudinally afterward. The chain combines TRBV5-1 with TRBJ1-1; the match to TRBD1 covers 10 bases. The receptor was derived from a woman in her sixties with COVID-19, enrolled during active disease. Sequencing was performed on peripheral blood. CDR3 loop: CASGGTGELGEAFF. CDR3 in DNA: TGCGCCAGCGGTGGGACAGGGGAGTTAGGTGAAGCTTTCTTT.